A single sample is the source of the 19 T cell receptor beta chains below, sequenced in a study of T cell responses to AZD1222 COVID-19 vaccine. Sequencing used immunoSEQ multiplex PCR; TCRdb keeps in-frame clones, though not all of them. The table records 90,000 to 150,000 clones, approximately 86% of them present only once. The specimen was peripheral blood, collected on day 0 of AZD1222 vaccination. Every receptor here comes from an adult in good health.

The chain's CDR3 is CASAPTSGFRETQYF. The DNA of the CDR3 is TGCGCCAGCGCCCCGACTAGCGGGTTTAGGGAGACCCAGTACTTC. The genes are TRBV5-1 and TRBJ2-5; 10 nucleotides line up with TRBD2. The CDR3 has 15 amino acids. Unmatched junction bases numbered 11, after V lost 7 bases and J lost 5 bases. Germline lookup yields CDR1 SGHRS and CDR2 YFSETQ.

This chain joins TRBV12-1 and TRBJ2-3; the table's D call of TRBD2 was not tested on the DNA. TRBV12-1 is termed a pseudogene. The CDR3 has 16 amino acids. CDR3 sequence (DNA): TGTGCCAGCACCCAGTTGGGGAGAAGGATTACAGATACGCAGTATTTT. It encodes CASTQLGRRITDTQYF.

The rearrangement links TRBV7-2 to TRBJ2-7; D is perhaps TRBD1 (6 bases). Germline V gene sequence: CDR1 SGHTA, CDR2 FQGNSA. The CDR3 sequence is 15 residues long. Trimming removed 2 bases from V and 6 bases from J, with 17 bases in between. The CDR3 region is CASSLRGGDIPEQYF. As DNA, the CDR3 is TGTGCCAGCAGCTTAAGAGGTGGGGACATCCCCGAGCAGTACTTC.

The chain couples TRBV4-2 to TRBJ2-7; D is uncertain. Germline assignment: CDR1 LGHNA and CDR2 YNFKEQ. V was pared by 5 bases and J by 2 bases, with 13 bases between. The CDR3 consists of 14 residues. As DNA, the CDR3 is TGTGCCAGCAGCTCGGAAACGACAACCTACGAGCAGTACTTC. Protein product: CASSSETTTYEQYF.

The chain couples TRBV2 to TRBJ2-5; the D gene is possibly TRBD1 (6 bases). Trimming stripped 7 bases from V and 2 bases from J, with 11 bases between. The CDR3 runs 13 residues. CDR1 SNHLY and CDR2 FYNNEI come from the germline V gene. In DNA form, the CDR3 reads TGTGCCAGCACGGGACAACGACAAGAGACCCAGTACTTC. Translating gives CASTGQRQETQYF.

This rearrangement joins TRBV3-1 (or the pseudogene TRBV3-2) to TRBJ1-1, with a weak D call TRBD1 (5 bases). CDR1 LGHDT and CDR2 YNNKEL come from the germline V gene (reference sequence). V shed 7 bases and J shed 1 base, with 13 bases lying between them. The CDR3 totals 14 residues. The CDR3 protein is CASTPMGGNTEAFF. In DNA form, the CDR3 reads TGTGCCAGCACTCCCATGGGGGGGAACACTGAAGCTTTCTTT.

This clone was seen more than once but under ten times. The genes are TRBV7-9 and TRBJ1-4; D remains unclear. Germline CDR1 and CDR2: SEHNR and FQNEAQ (reference sequence). The CDR3 has 15 amino acids. Trimming took off 6 bases at V and 5 bases at J, with 16 bases between the two ends. CDR3 nucleotides: TGTGCCAGCAGTTTGGGAGTTCCCCTGAATGAAAAACTGTTTTTT. Translated, it gives CASSLGVPLNEKLFF.

This rearrangement joins TRBV19 to TRBJ1-2; 9 nucleotides match TRBD1. J gave up 4 bases and V 9 bases, and 6 bases lay outside the gene matches. The length of the CDR3 is 13 residues. From germline, CDR1 is LNHDA and CDR2 SQIVND (reference sequence). The CDR3 coding sequence is TGTGCCAGCTACAGGGGGCGCGGCTATGGCTACACCTTC. Translation: CASYRGRGYGYTF. Full variable domain (rest looked up from reference TRBV19 and TRBJ1-2): DGGITQSPKYLFRKEGQNVTLSCEQNLNHDAMYWYRQDPGQGLRLIYYSQIVNDFQKGDIAEGYSVSREKKESFPLTVTSAQKNPTAFYLCASYRGRGYGYTFGSGTRLTVV.

V is TRBV15 and J is TRBJ2-7, with D perhaps matching TRBD1 (5 bases). The V gene lost 5 bases and the J gene lost 2 bases, with 16 bases spanning the gap. Germline V gene data show CDR1 as LNHNV and CDR2 as YYDKDF (reference sequence). The CDR3 loop spans 15 amino acids. The CDR3 is CATSPPDSSAYEQYF. For the CDR3, the DNA is TGTGCCACCAGCCCTCCCGACAGCTCGGCCTACGAGCAGTACTTC.

This chain links TRBV27 with TRBJ2-3, with D unresolved. CDR1 MNHEY and CDR2 SMNVEV come from the germline V gene (reference sequence). This CDR3 is built from 12 residues. The V gene lost 6 bases and the J gene lost 4 bases, with 8 bases spanning the gap. The CDR3 region is CASSDQPDTQYF. CDR3 nucleotides: TGTGCCAGCAGCGACCAGCCAGATACGCAGTATTTT.

This clone has more than one count but fewer than ten. The V call is TRBV13, the J call TRBJ2-2; 8 positions agree with TRBD1. Trimming cost V 5 bases and J 7 bases; bases outside gene matches: 9. The germline CDR1 and CDR2 sequences are PRHDT and FYEKMQ (reference sequence). The CDR3 runs 15 residues. The CDR3 protein is CASSQPGGAVGELFF. Written as DNA, the CDR3 is TGTGCCAGCAGCCAGCCAGGGGGCGCGGTCGGGGAGCTGTTTTTT.

This clone was seen a few times. The V gene is TRBV2, the J gene TRBJ2-7; D ambiguous. V lost 10 bases and J lost 3, with 10 bases in between. The CDR3 length is 11 residues. Germline V gene sequence: CDR1 SNHLY, CDR2 FYNNEI. The CDR3 spells CATAFDYEQYF. The CDR3 DNA is TGTGCCACCGCGTTTGACTACGAGCAGTACTTC.

The chain links TRBV30 to TRBJ1-1; D ambiguous. The germline CDR1 and CDR2 sequences are GTSNPN and SVGIG (reference sequence). The CDR3 covers 14 residues. The V end lost 4 bases, the J end lost 0 bases, and 12 bases lay between the germline ends. Here the CDR3 reads CAWTSLLLNTEAFF. CDR3 nucleotides: TGTGCCTGGACCTCTCTTCTTCTGAACACTGAAGCTTTCTTT. The complete variable domain, with remaining parts taken from reference TRBV30 and TRBJ1-1, reads SQTIHQWPATLVQPVGSPLSLECTVEGTSNPNLYWYRQAAGRGLQLLFYSVGIGQISSEVPQNLSASRPQDRQFILSSKKLLLSDSGFYLCAWTSLLLNTEAFFGQGTRLTVV.

The V call is TRBV10-3, the J call TRBJ1-1, with D perhaps matching TRBD1 (5 bases). Trimming pared 4 bases from V and 1 base from J, leaving 7 bases between. Germline CDR1 reads ENHRY; CDR2 reads SYGVKD. The CDR3 length is 13 residues. CDR3 region: CAISGTGNTEAFF. CDR3 coding DNA: TGTGCCATCAGTGGAACAGGGAACACTGAAGCTTTCTTT.

The rearrangement uses TRBV2 and TRBJ1-2, with D possibly being TRBD1 (6 bases). V was trimmed by 4 bases and J by 3 bases, leaving 9 bases between them. The CDR3 extends over 13 amino acids. Germline V gene data show CDR1 as SNHLY and CDR2 as FYNNEI. CDR3 nucleotide sequence: TGTGCCAGCAGTGTTAACAGGGACTATGGCTACACCTTC. Translation gives CASSVNRDYGYTF.

The chain employs TRBV18 and TRBJ2-6; the D is unclear. Trimming shortened V by 3 bases and J by 2 bases, and 5 bases separated the two germline ends. The CDR3 contains 14 residues. Germline V gives CDR1 KGHSH, CDR2 LQKENI. The CDR3 nucleotides are TGTGCCAGCTCACCTCCTACTGGGGCCAACGTCCTGACTTTC. It yields the protein CASSPPTGANVLTF.

The chain uses TRBV4-1 and TRBJ2-2; D is unresolved. The CDR3 totals 15 residues. Germline V gene data show CDR1 as MGHRA and CDR2 as YSYEKL. V was shortened by 3 bases and J by 6 bases, with 14 bases between the two germline ends. The chain's CDR3 is CASSQESDGSGELFF. CDR3 bases: TGCGCCAGCAGCCAGGAAAGCGACGGATCCGGGGAGCTGTTTTTT.

V and J are TRBV5-6 and TRBJ1-2; maybe TRBD1 (5 bases). CDR1 and CDR2 from the germline V gene are SGHDT and YYEEEE. The CDR3 sequence is 17 residues long. Trimming shortened V by 2 bases and J by 8 bases, and 25 bases separated the two germline ends. Here the CDR3 DNA reads TGTGCCAGCAGCTTCGCGGGTAGGGTTGTTGGGACGTACGGCTACACCTTC. It encodes CASSFAGRVVGTYGYTF. The variable domain in full, completed from reference TRBV5-6 and TRBJ1-2, reads DAGVTQSPTHLIKTRGQQVTLRCSPKSGHDTVSWYQQALGQGPQFIFQYYEEEERQRGNFPDRFSGHQFPNYSSELNVNALLLGDSALYLCASSFAGRVVGTYGYTFGSGTRLTVV.

The chain recombines TRBV7-9 with TRBJ2-6, with 9 bases fitting TRBD1. The CDR3 consists of 16 residues. Germline trimming cut 5 bases from V and 2 bases from J; bases unmatched to any gene: 4. The germline gives CDR1 SEHNR, CDR2 FQNEAQ (reference sequence). CDR3: CASSRRTGAGANVLTF. In nucleotides, the CDR3 is TGTGCCAGCAGCCGCCGGACAGGGGCTGGGGCCAACGTCCTGACTTTC.